The 15 T cell receptor beta chains listed next were all sequenced from one sample in a study of blood T cells in healthy people across ages. Alongside a J-beta primer mix, a sample-barcoded 5' primer served in a second PCR lasting about 7 to 12 cycles. TCRdb analysed the 5' RACE reads with MiXCR anew, one entry per CDR3 protein. The sample carries hundreds of thousands of distinct CDR3 sequences, approximately 21% recorded once. Material for sequencing was blood. Receptor source: a man between 65 and 85 years old in good health.

The table lists this clonotype with many counts. The chain couples TRBV12-3 or TRBV12-4 to TRBJ1-4, with D maybe TRBD1 (5 bases). The V end was cut by 6 bases, the J end by 0 bases, with 14 bases between. The CDR3 extends over 16 amino acids. The CDR3 here is CASSPPWDPTNEKLFF. The CDR3 coding sequence is TGTGCCAGCAGCCCCCCTTGGGACCCAACTAATGAAAAACTGTTTTTT.

This clonotype was observed a handful of times. A junction boundary mismatches the germline segment, possibly from a read error. The chain couples TRBV19 to TRBJ1-1, with D tentatively TRBD1 (6 bases). CDR1 and CDR2 (germline): LNHDA, SQIVND (reference sequence). The CDR3 consists of 15 residues. CDR3 nucleotides: TGTGCCAATAGTTGGCGTCAGGGGACGAACACTGAAGCTTTCTTT. Translating gives CANSWRQGTNTEAFF.

This clonotype was seen at least ten times. The chain combines TRBV20-1 with TRBJ2-5; 8 bases agree with TRBD1. The germline gives CDR1 DFQATT, CDR2 SNEGSKA (reference sequence). The V segment lost 7 bases and the J segment 5 bases; nucleotides outside the gene matches: 9. The CDR3 is 13 amino acids. CDR3 DNA: TGCAGTGTAACCCCAGGGGGCAAGGAGACCCAGTACTTC. The encoded protein is CSVTPGGKETQYF.

J is TRBJ1-4 and V is TRBV20-1, with a tentative D call TRBD1 (5 bases). This CDR3 is 12 amino acids long. V was pared by 8 bases and J by 4 bases, with 11 bases between. Germline CDR1 DFQATT, CDR2 SNEGSKA (reference sequence). CDR3 sequence reads: CSLGLGNEKLFF. The DNA for the CDR3 is TGCAGTCTGGGACTGGGTAATGAAAAACTGTTTTTT.

Comment on this clonotype: A much larger clone differs by one base, so this may be a read error. The chain employs TRBV7-6 and TRBJ2-6; the D gene is possibly TRBD1 (5 bases). The germline gives CDR1 SGHVS, CDR2 FNYEAQ. The CDR3 has 13 residues. The DNA of the CDR3 is TGTGCCAGCAGCTTAACTGGGGCCAACATCCTGACTTTC. Residues: CASSLTGANILTF.

As for this clonotype: The missing conserved phenylalanine or tryptophan at the end of this CDR3 makes a read error likely. This chain connects TRBV29-1 to TRBJ1-2; D is perhaps TRBD1 (6 bases). Germline CDR1 reads SQVTM; CDR2 reads ANQGSEA. The ends were cut back, 4 bases at V and 4 bases at J, with 16 bases in the middle. This CDR3 has 14 amino acids. CDR3 DNA sequence: TGCAGCGTTGTTTTGGCGGGGGCTGGCTATGGCTACACCTCC. It specifies CSVVLAGAGYGYTS.

This chain links TRBV7-9 with TRBJ2-3; the D gene is possibly TRBD2 (5 bases). This CDR3 has 13 amino acids. Germline CDR1 reads SEHNR; CDR2 reads FQNEAQ (reference sequence). Trimming pared 5 bases from V and 2 bases from J, leaving 8 bases between. Here the CDR3 reads CASSQTNTDTQYF. In DNA, the CDR3 is TGTGCCAGCAGCCAGACTAACACAGATACGCAGTATTTT.

The count of this clonotype is one. This chain uses TRBV5-1 with TRBJ2-1; 13 bases agree with TRBD2. Germline trimming cut 4 bases from V and 4 bases from J; bases unmatched to any gene: 23. Germline CDR1 SGHRS, CDR2 YFSETQ. The CDR3 is 22 residues long. The CDR3 nucleotides are TGCGCCAGCAGCGCGCTTTTTGCAACCGGGACTAGCGGGATTAGTGTATACAATGAGCAGTTCTTC. It is translated as CASSALFATGTSGISVYNEQFF.

This clonotype was counted between two and nine times. The J gene is TRBJ2-1, the V gene TRBV7-2, with D possibly being TRBD2 (6 bases). CDR3 length equals 14 residues. Germline V lookup: CDR1 SGHTA, CDR2 FQGNSA. V lost 4 bases, J lost 5 bases, and 12 bases lay in between. Here the CDR3 reads CASSSASEDNEQFF. CDR3 in DNA: TGTGCCAGCAGCTCAGCTAGCGAGGACAATGAGCAGTTCTTC.

This chain joins TRBV20-1 and TRBJ2-4, with D possibly TRBD2 on 6 matching bases. Germline loops: CDR1 DFQATT, CDR2 SNEGSKA (reference sequence). Trimming took 5 bases from V and 0 from J, leaving 20 bases between them. The length of the CDR3 is 17 residues. The chain's CDR3 is CSAPPGGPELAKNIQYF. CDR3 DNA sequence: TGCAGTGCTCCCCCAGGAGGGCCAGAGTTAGCCAAAAACATTCAGTACTTC.

The V call is TRBV6-2 or TRBV6-3, the J call TRBJ2-5; D might be TRBD1 or TRBD2, each matching 5 bases. The V end lost 8 bases, the J end lost 5 bases, and 21 bases lay between the germline ends. Germline CDR1 reads MNHEY; CDR2 reads SVGEGT. The CDR3 length is 15 residues. CDR3 amino acids: CASGFAGSSRETQYF. As DNA, the CDR3 is TGTGCCAGCGGATTCGCAGGGAGTTCTAGGGAGACCCAGTACTTC.

Only a few counts were recorded for this clonotype. The rearrangement uses TRBV20-1 and TRBJ2-6; no definite D call. Trimming pared 5 bases from V and 1 base from J, leaving 12 bases between. CDR3 size: 15 residues. Germline-derived CDR1 and CDR2 are DFQATT and SNEGSKA (reference sequence). CDR3 nucleotide sequence: TGCAGTGCTGGGGATGCCGGTTCTGGGGCCAACGTCCTGACTTTC. Amino acids: CSAGDAGSGANVLTF.

The chain carries TRBV20-1 and TRBJ1-6; D unclear. Trimming stripped 6 bases from V and 9 bases from J, with 15 bases between. The CDR3 consists of 13 residues. CDR1 is DFQATT, CDR2 SNEGSKA, per germline (reference sequence). CDR3 protein: CSAAARGASPLHF. Here the CDR3 DNA reads TGCAGTGCGGCCGCCCGAGGCGCTTCACCCCTCCACTTT.

The CDR3 reads CSAKPGLVYEQYF. Written as DNA, the CDR3 is TGCAGTGCTAAACCGGGACTAGTTTACGAGCAGTACTTC. The J gene is TRBJ2-7, the V gene TRBV20-1, with TRBD2 matching 8 bases. The V gene end was trimmed by 4 bases and the J gene end by 4 bases; junction bases not matched to a gene: 6. Germline V lookup: CDR1 DFQATT, CDR2 SNEGSKA (reference sequence). This CDR3 has 13 amino acids.

There are a few counts of this clonotype. V is TRBV2 and J is TRBJ2-1; 7 nucleotides agree with TRBD1. Trimming took 7 bases from V and 9 from J; bases not matched to a gene: 6. There are 12 residues in the CDR3. In germline, CDR1 is SNHLY, CDR2 FYNNEI. The CDR3 DNA reads as TGTGCCAGCACCACCAGGGGGACTGAGCAGTTCTTC. Translated, it gives CASTTRGTEQFF. Full variable domain (rest looked up from reference TRBV2 and TRBJ2-1): EPEVTQTPSHQVTQMGQEVILRCVPISNHLYFYWYRQILGQKVEFLVSFYNNEISEKSEIFDDQFSVERPDGSNFTLKIRSTKLEDSAMYFCASTTRGTEQFFGPGTRLTVL.